This T cell receptor beta chain originates from a study of T-cell memory formation after mild COVID-19. General study results and limits: Shrinking CD4+ clones were chiefly CM and EM; CD8+ ones were chiefly EMRA. From day 15 to 85, contracting clones were balanced between CD4 and CD8, whereas later expanders leaned toward CD4+.

TCRdb re-analysed the 5' RACE reads in MiXCR, keeping a single row per CDR3 protein. The sample yields 120,000 to 150,000 distinct CDR3 sequences, 15% to 20% seen once. This clonotype was seen only a few times. Its antigen is unidentified. This receptor was obtained from an adult woman who had mild COVID-19 (a few samples of this study predate the infection). Cell type and time point are not known. The specimen was PBMCs or a T cell subset sorted from them (not recorded which).

The CDR3 bases are TGCGCCAGCAGCTTGGGTCAGGGGGCAGGAGACTGGAATGAGCAGTTCTTC. Residues: CASSLGQGAGDWNEQFF. This sequence joins TRBV5-1 and TRBJ2-1; TRBD1 matches 8 bases. J lost 7 bases, V lost 0 bases, and 12 bases had no gene match. Looked up from germline, CDR1 is SGHRS and CDR2 is YFSETQ. The CDR3 is made up of 17 amino acids.